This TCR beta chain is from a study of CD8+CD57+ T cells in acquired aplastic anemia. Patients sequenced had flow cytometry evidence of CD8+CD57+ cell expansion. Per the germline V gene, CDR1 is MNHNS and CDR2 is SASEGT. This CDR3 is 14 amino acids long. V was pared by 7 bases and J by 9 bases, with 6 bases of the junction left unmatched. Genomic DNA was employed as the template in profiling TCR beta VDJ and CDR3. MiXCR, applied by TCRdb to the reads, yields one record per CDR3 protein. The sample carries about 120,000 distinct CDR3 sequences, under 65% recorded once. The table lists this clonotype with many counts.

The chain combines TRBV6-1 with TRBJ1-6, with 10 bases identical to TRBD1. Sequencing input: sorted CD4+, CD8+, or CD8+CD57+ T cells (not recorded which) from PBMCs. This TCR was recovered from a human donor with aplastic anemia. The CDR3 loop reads CASIRQGAASPLHF. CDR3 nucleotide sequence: TGTGCCAGCATCAGACAGGGGGCGGCTTCACCCCTCCACTTT.